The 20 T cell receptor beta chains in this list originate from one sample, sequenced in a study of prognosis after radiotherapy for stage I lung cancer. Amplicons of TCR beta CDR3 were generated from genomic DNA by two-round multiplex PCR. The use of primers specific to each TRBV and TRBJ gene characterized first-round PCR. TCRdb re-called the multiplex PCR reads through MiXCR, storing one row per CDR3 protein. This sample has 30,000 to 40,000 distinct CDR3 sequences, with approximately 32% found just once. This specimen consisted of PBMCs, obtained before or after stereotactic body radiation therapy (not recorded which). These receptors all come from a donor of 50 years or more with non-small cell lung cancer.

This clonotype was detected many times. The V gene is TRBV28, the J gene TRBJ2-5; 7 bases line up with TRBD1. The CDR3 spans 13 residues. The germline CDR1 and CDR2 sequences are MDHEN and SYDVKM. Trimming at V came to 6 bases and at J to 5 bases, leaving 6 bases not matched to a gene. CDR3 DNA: TGTGCCAGCAGCTCAGGGGGAATGGAGACCCAGTACTTC. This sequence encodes CASSSGGMETQYF. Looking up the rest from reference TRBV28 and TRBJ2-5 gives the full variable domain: DVKVTQSSRYLVKRTGEKVFLECVQDMDHENMFWYRQDPGLGLRLIYFSYDVKMKEKGDIPEGYSVSREKKERFSLILESASTNQTSMYLCASSSGGMETQYFGPGTRLLVL.

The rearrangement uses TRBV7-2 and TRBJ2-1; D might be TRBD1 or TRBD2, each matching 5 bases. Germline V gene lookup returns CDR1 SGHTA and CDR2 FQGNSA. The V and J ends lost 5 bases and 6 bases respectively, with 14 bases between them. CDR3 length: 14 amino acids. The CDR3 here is CASSPRPGTNEQFF. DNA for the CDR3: TGTGCCAGCAGCCCTCGACCAGGGACCAATGAGCAGTTCTTC.

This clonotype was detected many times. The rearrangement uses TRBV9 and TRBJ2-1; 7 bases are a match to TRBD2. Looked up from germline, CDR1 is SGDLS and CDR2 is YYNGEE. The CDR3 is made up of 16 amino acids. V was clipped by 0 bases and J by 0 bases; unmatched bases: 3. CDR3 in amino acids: CASSVVGGSSYNEQFF. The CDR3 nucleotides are TGTGCCAGCAGCGTAGTCGGGGGGAGCTCCTACAATGAGCAGTTCTTC.

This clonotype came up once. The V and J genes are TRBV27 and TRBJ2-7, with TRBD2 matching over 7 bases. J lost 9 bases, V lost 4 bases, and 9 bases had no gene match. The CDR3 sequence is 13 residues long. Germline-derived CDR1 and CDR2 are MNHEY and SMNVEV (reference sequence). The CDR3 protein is CASSSPGGVSQYF. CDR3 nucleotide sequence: TGTGCCAGCAGTTCCCCGGGAGGAGTATCGCAGTACTTC.

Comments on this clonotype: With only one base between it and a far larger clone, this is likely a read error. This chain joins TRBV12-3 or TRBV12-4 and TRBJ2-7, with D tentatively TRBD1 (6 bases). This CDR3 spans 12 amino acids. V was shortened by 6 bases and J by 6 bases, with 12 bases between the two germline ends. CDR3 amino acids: CASRSRGSEQYF. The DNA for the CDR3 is TGTGCCAGCAGATCCAGGGGCAGCGAGCAGTACTTC.

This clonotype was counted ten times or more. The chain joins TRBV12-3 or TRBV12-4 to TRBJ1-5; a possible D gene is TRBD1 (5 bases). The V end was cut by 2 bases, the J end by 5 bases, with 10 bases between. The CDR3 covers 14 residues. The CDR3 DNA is TGTGCCAGCAGTTTACGCCCGGGGGATCAGCCCCAGCATTTT. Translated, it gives CASSLRPGDQPQHF.

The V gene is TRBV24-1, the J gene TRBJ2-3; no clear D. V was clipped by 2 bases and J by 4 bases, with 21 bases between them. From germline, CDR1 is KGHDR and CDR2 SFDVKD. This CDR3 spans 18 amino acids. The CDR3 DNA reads TGTGCCACCAGTGATTCTCGAAGTCTTCAGTGTATTCCAGATACGCAGTATTTT. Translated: CATSDSRSLQCIPDTQYF.

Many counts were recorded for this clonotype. CDR3 nucleotides: TGTGCCAGCAGCTTGGGGGCCGCCTACGAGCAGTACTTC. Translating it yields CASSLGAAYEQYF. This chain links TRBV11-3 with TRBJ2-7, with D possibly TRBD1 on 6 matching bases. In germline, CDR1 is SGHNT, CDR2 YENEEA. V lost 3 bases, J lost 2 bases, and 8 bases lay in between. This CDR3 is 13 amino acids long.

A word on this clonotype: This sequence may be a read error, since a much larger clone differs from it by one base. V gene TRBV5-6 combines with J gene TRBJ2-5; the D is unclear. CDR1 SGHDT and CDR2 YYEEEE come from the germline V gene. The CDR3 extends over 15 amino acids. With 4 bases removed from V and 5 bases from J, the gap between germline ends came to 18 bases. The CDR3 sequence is CASSPSMSEAETQYF. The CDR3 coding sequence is TGTGCCAGCAGCCCAAGCATGAGTGAAGCGGAGACCCAGTACTTC.

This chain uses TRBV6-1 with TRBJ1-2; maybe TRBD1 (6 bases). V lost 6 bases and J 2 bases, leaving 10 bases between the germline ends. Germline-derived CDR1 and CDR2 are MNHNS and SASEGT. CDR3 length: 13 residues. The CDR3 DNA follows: TGTGCCAGCAGACCAACAGGGAACTATGGCTACACCTTC. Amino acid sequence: CASRPTGNYGYTF.

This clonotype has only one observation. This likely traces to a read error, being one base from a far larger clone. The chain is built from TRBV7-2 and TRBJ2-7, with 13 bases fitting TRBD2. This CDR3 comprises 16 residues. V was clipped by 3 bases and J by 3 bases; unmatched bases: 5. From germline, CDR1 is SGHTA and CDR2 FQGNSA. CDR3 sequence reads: CASSFATSGGIYEQYF. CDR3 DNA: TGTGCCAGCAGCTTTGCGACTAGCGGGGGGATCTACGAGCAGTACTTC.

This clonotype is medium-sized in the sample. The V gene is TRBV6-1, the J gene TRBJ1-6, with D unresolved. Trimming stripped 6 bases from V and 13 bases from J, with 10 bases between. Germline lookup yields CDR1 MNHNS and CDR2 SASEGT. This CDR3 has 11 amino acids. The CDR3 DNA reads TGTGCCAGCAGAGACCCCGGGCCCCTCCACTTT. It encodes CASRDPGPLHF.

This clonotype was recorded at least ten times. Written as DNA, the CDR3 is TGTGCTAGTGGTTTGGGACAGTCGAACACTGAAGCTTTCTTT. Amino acid sequence: CASGLGQSNTEAFF. This chain links TRBV12-5 with TRBJ1-1; D is perhaps TRBD1 (5 bases). The V and J ends lost 1 base and 1 base respectively, with 7 bases between them. Germline lookup yields CDR1 LGHNT and CDR2 FRNRAP. This CDR3 is built from 14 residues.

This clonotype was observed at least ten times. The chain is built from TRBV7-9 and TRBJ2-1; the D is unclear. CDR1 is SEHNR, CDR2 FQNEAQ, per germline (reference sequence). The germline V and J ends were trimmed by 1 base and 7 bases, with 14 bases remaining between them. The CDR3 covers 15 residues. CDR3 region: CASSLDAVGGNEQFF. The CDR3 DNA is TGTGCCAGCAGCTTAGATGCAGTGGGCGGAAATGAGCAGTTCTTC.

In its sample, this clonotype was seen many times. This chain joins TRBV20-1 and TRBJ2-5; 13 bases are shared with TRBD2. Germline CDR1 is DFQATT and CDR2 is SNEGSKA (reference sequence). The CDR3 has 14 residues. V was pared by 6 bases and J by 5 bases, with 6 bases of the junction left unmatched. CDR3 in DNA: TGCAGTGCCCGGACTAGCGGGGGTTTTGAGACCCAGTACTTC. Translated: CSARTSGGFETQYF.

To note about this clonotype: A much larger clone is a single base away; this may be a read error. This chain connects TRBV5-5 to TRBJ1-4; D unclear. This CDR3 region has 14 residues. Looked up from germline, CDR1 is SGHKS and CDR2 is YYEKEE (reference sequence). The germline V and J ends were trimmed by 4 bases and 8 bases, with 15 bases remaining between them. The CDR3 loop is CASSQSQGREKLFF. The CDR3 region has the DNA TGTGCCAGCAGCCAGTCCCAAGGAAGGGAAAAACTGTTTTTT. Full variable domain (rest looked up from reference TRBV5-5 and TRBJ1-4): DAGVTQSPTHLIKTRGQQVTLRCSPISGHKSVSWYQQVLGQGPQFIFQYYEKEERGRGNFPDRFSARQFPNYSSELNVNALLLGDSALYLCASSQSQGREKLFFGSGTQLSVL.

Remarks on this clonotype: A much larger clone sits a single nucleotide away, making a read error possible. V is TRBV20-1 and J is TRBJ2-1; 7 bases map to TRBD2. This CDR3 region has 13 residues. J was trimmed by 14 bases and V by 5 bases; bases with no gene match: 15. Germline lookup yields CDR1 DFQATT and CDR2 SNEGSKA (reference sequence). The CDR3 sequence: CSAGRLAHNGKFF. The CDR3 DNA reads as TGCAGTGCTGGGAGACTAGCTCACAATGGGAAGTTCTTC.

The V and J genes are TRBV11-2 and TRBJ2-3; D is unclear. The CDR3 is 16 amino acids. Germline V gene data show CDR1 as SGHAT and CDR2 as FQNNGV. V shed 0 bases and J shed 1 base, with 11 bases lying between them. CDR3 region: CASSLESRFGTDTQYF. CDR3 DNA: TGTGCCAGCAGCTTAGAATCAAGGTTTGGCACAGATACGCAGTATTTT.

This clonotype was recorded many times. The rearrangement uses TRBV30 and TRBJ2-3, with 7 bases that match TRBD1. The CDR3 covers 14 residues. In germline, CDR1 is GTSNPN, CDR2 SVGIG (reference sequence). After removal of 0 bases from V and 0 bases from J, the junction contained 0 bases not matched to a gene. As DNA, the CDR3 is TGTGCCTGGAGTGTGGGACAGAGCACAGATACGCAGTATTTT. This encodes CAWSVGQSTDTQYF. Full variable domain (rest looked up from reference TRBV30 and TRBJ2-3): SQTIHQWPATLVQPVGSPLSLECTVEGTSNPNLYWYRQAAGRGLQLLFYSVGIGQISSEVPQNLSASRPQDRQFILSSKKLLLSDSGFYLCAWSVGQSTDTQYFGPGTRLTVL.

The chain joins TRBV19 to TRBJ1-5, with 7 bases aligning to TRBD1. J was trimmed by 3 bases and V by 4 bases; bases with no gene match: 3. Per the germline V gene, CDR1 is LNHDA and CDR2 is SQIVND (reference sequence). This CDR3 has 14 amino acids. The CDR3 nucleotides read TGTGCCAGTAGTACGGGACAGCCCAATCAGCCCCAGCATTTT. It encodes CASSTGQPNQPQHF.